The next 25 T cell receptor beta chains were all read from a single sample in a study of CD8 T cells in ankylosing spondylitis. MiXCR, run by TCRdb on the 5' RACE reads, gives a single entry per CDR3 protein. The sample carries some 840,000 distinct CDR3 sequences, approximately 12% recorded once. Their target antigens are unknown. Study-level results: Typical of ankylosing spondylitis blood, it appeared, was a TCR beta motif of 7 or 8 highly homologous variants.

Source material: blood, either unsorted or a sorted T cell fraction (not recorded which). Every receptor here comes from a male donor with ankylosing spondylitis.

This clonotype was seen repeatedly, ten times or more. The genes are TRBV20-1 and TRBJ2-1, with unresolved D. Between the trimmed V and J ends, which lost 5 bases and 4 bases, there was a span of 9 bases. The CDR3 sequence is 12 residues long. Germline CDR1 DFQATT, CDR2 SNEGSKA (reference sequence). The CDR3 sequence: CSAPWVYNEQFF. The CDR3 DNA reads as TGCAGTGCTCCCTGGGTGTACAATGAGCAGTTCTTC.

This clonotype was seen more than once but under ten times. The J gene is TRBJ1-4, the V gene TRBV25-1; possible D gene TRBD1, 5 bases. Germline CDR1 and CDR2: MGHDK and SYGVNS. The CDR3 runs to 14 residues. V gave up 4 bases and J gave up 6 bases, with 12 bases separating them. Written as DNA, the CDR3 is TGTGCCAGCAGTGGGAGGGGCCCACATGAAAAACTGTTTTTT. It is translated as CASSGRGPHEKLFF.

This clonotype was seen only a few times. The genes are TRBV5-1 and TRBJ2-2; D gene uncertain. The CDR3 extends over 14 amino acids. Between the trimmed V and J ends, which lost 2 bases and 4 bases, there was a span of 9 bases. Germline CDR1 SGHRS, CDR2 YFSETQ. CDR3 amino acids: CASSFISPTGELFF. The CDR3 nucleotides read TGCGCCAGCAGCTTCATCAGTCCCACCGGGGAGCTGTTTTTT.

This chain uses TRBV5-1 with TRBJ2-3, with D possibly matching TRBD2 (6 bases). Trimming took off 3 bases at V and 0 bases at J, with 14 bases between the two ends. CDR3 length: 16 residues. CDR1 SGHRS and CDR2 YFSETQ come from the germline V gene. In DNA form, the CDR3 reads TGCGCCAGCAGCTCCCCAGCGGGTGTAAGCACAGATACGCAGTATTTT. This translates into CASSSPAGVSTDTQYF.

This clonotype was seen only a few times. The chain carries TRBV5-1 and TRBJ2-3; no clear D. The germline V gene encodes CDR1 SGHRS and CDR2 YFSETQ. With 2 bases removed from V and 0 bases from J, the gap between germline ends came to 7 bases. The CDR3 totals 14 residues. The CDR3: CASSFLDSTDTQYF. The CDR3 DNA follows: TGCGCCAGCAGCTTCCTTGATAGCACAGATACGCAGTATTTT.

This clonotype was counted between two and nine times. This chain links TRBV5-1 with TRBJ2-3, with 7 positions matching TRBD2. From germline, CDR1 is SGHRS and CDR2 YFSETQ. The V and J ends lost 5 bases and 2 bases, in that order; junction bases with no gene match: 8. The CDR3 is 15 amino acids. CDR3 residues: CASRSPSGSTDTQYF. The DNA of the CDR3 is TGCGCCAGCAGGTCTCCTAGCGGTTCCACAGATACGCAGTATTTT.

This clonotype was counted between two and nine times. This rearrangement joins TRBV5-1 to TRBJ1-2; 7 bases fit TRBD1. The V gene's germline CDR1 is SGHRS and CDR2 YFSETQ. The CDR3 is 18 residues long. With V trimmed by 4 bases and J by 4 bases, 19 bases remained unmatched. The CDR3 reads CASSQSPGGQTSSYGYTF. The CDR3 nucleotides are TGCGCCAGCAGCCAGTCGCCGGGGGGACAGACCTCATCCTATGGCTACACCTTC.

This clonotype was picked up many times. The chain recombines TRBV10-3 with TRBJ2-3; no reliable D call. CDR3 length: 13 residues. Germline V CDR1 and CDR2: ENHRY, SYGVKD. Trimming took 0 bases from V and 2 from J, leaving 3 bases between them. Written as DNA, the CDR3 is TGTGCCATCAGTGAGTCAGCCACAGATACGCAGTATTTT. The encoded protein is CAISESATDTQYF.

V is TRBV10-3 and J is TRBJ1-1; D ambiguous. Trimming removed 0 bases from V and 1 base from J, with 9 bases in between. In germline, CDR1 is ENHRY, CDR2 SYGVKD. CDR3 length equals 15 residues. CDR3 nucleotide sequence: TGTGCCATCAGTGAGTCGACTAGGGCGAACACTGAAGCTTTCTTT. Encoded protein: CAISESTRANTEAFF.

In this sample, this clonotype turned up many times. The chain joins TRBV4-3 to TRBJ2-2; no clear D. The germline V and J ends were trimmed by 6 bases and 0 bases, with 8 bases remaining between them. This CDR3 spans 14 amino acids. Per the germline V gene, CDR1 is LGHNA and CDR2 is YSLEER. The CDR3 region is CASRVGANTGELFF. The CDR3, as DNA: TGCGCCAGCAGGGTGGGTGCGAACACCGGGGAGCTGTTTTTT.

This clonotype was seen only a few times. CDR3 sequence (DNA): TGCGCCAGCAGCCCCGGGGCAGTCGGACTAGCCAAAAACATTCAGTACTTC. It codes for CASSPGAVGLAKNIQYF. The chain has TRBV5-1 and TRBJ2-4, with D possibly being TRBD1 or TRBD2 (5 bases each). This CDR3 has 17 residues. Germline V gives CDR1 SGHRS, CDR2 YFSETQ. Deletions cut 4 bases from V and 0 bases from J, with 17 bases between. Full variable domain (missing parts from reference TRBV5-1 and TRBJ2-4): KAGVTQTPRYLIKTRGQQVTLSCSPISGHRSVSWYQQTPGQGLQFLFEYFSETQRNKGNFPGRFSGRQFSNSRSEMNVSTLELGDSALYLCASSPGAVGLAKNIQYFGAGTRLSVL.

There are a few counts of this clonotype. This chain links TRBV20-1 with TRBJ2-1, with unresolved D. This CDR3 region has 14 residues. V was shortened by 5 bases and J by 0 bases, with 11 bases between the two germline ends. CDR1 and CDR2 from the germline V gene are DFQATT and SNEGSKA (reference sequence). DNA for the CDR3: TGCAGTGCTCCCTGGCGGAGCTCCTACAATGAGCAGTTCTTC. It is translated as CSAPWRSSYNEQFF.

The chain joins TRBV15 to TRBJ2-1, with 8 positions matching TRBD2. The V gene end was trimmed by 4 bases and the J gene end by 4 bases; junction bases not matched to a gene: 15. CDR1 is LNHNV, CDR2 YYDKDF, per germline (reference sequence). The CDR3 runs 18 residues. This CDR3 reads CATSTFQTGGTRYNEQFF. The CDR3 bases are TGTGCCACCAGCACGTTCCAGACGGGAGGGACACGGTACAATGAGCAGTTCTTC.

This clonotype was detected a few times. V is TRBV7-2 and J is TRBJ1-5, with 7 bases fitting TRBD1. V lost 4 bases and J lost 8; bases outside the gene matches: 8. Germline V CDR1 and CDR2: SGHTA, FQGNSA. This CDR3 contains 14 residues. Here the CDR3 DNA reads TGTGCCAGCAGCTACAACAGGGGCTGGGAGCCCCAGCATTTT. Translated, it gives CASSYNRGWEPQHF.

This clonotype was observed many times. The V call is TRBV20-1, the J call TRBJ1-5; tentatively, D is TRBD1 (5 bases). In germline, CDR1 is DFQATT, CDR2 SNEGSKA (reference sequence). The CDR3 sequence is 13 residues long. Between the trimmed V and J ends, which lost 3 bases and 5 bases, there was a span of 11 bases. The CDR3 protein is CSASRDSDQPQHF. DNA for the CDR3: TGCAGTGCTAGTCGGGACTCGGATCAGCCCCAGCATTTT.

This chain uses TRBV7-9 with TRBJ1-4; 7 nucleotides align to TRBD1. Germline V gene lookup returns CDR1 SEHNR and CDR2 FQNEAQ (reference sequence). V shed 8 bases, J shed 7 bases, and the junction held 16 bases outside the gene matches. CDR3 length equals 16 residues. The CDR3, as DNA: TGTGCCAGCGGCCAAGGGCGGACAGGATTTGCTGAAAAACTGTTTTTT. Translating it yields CASGQGRTGFAEKLFF. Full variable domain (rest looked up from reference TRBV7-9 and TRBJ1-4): DTGVSQNPRHKITKRGQNVTFRCDPISEHNRLYWYRQTLGQGPEFLTYFQNEAQLEKSRLLSDRFSAERPKGSFSTLEIQRTEQGDSAMYLCASGQGRTGFAEKLFFGSGTQLSVL.

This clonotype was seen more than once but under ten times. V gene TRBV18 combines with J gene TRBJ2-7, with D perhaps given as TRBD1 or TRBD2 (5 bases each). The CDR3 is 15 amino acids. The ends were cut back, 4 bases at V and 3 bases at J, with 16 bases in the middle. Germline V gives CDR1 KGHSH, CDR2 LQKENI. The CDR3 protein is CASSLRGRGGYEQYF. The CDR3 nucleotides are TGTGCCAGCTCACTCCGGGGCCGTGGAGGCTACGAGCAGTACTTC.

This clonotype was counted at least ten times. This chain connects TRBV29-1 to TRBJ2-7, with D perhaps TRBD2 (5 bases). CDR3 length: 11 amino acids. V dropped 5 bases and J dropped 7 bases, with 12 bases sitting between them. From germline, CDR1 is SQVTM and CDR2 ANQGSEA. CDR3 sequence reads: CSVLVTGEQYF. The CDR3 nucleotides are TGCAGCGTTTTAGTAACGGGGGAGCAGTACTTC.

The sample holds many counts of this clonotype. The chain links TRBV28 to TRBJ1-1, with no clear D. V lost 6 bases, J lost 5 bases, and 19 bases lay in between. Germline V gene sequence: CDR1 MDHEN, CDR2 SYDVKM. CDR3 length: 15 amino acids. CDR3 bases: TGTGCCAGCAGCGCCCCAGGATCAAAGGGAACTGAAGCTTTCTTT. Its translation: CASSAPGSKGTEAFF.

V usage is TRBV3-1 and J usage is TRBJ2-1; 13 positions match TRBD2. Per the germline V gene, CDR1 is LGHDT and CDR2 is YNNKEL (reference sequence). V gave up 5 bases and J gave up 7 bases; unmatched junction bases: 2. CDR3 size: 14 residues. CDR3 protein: CASSMGLAGNEQFF. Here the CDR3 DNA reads TGTGCCAGCAGCATGGGACTAGCGGGGAATGAGCAGTTCTTC.

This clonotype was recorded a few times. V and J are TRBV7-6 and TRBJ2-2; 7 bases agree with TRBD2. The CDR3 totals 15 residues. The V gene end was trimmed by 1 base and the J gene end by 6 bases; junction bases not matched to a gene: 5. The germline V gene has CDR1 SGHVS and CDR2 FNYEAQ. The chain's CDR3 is CASSLVAGRAGELFF. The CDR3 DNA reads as TGTGCCAGCAGCTTAGTGGCAGGGAGGGCCGGGGAGCTGTTTTTT.

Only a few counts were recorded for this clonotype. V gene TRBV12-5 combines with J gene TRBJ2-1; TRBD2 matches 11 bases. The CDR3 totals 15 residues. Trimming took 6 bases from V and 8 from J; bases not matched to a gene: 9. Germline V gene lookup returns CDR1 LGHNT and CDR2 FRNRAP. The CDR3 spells CASGPTSGSRDEQFF. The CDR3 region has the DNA TGTGCTAGTGGCCCAACTAGCGGGAGCAGGGATGAGCAGTTCTTC.

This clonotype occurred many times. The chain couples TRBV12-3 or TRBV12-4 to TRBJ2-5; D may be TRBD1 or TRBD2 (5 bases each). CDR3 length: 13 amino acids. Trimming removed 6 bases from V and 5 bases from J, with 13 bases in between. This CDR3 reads CASSLIEGETQYF. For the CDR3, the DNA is TGTGCCAGCAGCCTTATAGAGGGGGAGACCCAGTACTTC.

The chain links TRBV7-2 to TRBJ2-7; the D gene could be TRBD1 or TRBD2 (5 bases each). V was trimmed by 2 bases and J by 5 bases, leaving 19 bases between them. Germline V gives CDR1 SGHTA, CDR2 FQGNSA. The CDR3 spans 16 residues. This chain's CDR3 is CASSLLGWGSSDEQYF. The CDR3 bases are TGTGCCAGCAGCTTATTAGGATGGGGGTCGAGTGACGAGCAGTACTTC.

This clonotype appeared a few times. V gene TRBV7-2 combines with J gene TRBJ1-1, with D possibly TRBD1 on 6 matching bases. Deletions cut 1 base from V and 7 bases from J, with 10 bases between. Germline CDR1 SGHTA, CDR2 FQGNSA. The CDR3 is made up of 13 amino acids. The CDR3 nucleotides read TGTGCCAGCAGCTTAGTCGGGGGCGGTGAAGCTTTCTTT. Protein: CASSLVGGGEAFF.